This TCR beta chain appears in the sequencing data of a study of blood T cell repertoires in COVID-19. With 5 bases removed from V and 0 bases from J, the gap between germline ends came to 13 bases. CDR1 and CDR2 (germline): SQVTM, ANQGSEA. This CDR3 comprises 15 residues. Original analysis: Using reference gene primer amplification, nucleated cell counts were estimated. The data were produced by immunoSEQ multiplex PCR, yet TCRdb's version contains in-frame clones alone and is incomplete. Clonal size and the V and J genes are those of that table, whereas D and trimming came from the DNA. This table holds roughly 180,000 clones, 70% to 90% found once.

The chain links TRBV29-1 to TRBJ2-2; D is uncertain. The sequence was obtained from a woman in her forties or fifties with COVID-19, enrolled during active disease. The sequenced material came from peripheral blood. CDR3 coding DNA: TGCAGCGTTAGGTTGGGCATTGCGAACACCGGGGAGCTGTTTTTT. Translating it yields CSVRLGIANTGELFF.